This TCR beta chain was sequenced for a study of T cells after yellow fever vaccination. Study as a whole: The SMART-Seq v4 Ultra Low Input method served to prepare the low-cell-number fractions. Study-wide results and caveats: Subsequent booster samples again held most clones from primary vaccination (roughly 95% CD4, about 90% CD8). Peaking on day 5 versus 15, the secondary response was faster but weaker. A limited proportion of clonotypes was detected within both the CD4 and CD8 compartments.

Germline V lookup: CDR1 SGHKS, CDR2 YYEKEE (reference sequence). Trimming stripped 0 bases from V and 9 bases from J, with 7 bases between. This CDR3 comprises 13 residues. This clonotype was seen more than once but under ten times. Its antigen is currently unknown. TCRdb re-called the 5' RACE reads with MiXCR, one entry per CDR3 protein. The top ten hold 3.2% of the sample, which has about 220,000 distinct CDR3 sequences, under 3.5% seen once. The sample consisted of CD4+ T cells sorted from PBMCs, taken 10 days after the yellow fever booster vaccination. The chain links TRBV5-5 to TRBJ1-6; D is unclear. The receptor was isolated from a man between 18 and 35 years old who received the YFV17D yellow fever vaccine. The CDR3 DNA is TGTGCCAGCAGCTTGGAGTACGGTTCACCCCTCCACTTT. Its translation is CASSLEYGSPLHF.